This T cell receptor (beta chain) emerged from a study of shared clonotypes between healthy human individuals. The overall study: A donor's plate count was three for CD4 naive and three for CD4 memory; CD8 naive had two and CD8 memory one.

Measured with immunoSEQ multiplex PCR; TCRdb has only the in-frame clones, and not every one. The sample includes under 1,100,000 clones, around 78% seen only once; the top ten take around 0.6%. The CDR3 runs 13 residues. The germline CDR1 and CDR2 sequences are GTSNPN and SVGIG (reference sequence). V gave up 3 bases and J gave up 0 bases, with 8 bases separating them. Sequencing was done on a sample of memory CD4+ T cells from PBMCs. The subset is: CD45RA-negative fraction. The J gene is TRBJ1-1, the V gene TRBV30; D is uncertain. The clonotype was recovered from a man aged 18 to 29 in good health. Some clones in this sample may be carry-over from other donors' samples. DNA of the CDR3: TGTGCCTGGAGCCAGACGATGAACACTGAAGCTTTCTTT. Translating gives CAWSQTMNTEAFF. The complete variable domain, with remaining parts taken from reference TRBV30 and TRBJ1-1, reads SQTIHQWPATLVQPVGSPLSLECTVEGTSNPNLYWYRQAAGRGLQLLFYSVGIGQISSEVPQNLSASRPQDRQFILSSKKLLLSDSGFYLCAWSQTMNTEAFFGQGTRLTVV.